The sequence of this T cell receptor (beta chain) was determined in a study of long-term antiretroviral therapy in people with HIV. Runs used v3.0 of the immunoSEQ assay and were done at survey level. Some clones are missing from TCRdb's copy, which holds only in-frame ones; the method was immunoSEQ multiplex PCR. The data contain about 7,200 clones, about four fifths of them singletons. Inclusion required at least two post-ART and at least one pre-ART PBMC samples. Participants with HIV, all of them, were treated in the United States. The germline V gene has CDR1 SGHVS and CDR2 FQNEAQ. The V end was cut by 1 base, the J end by 3 bases, with 11 bases between. This CDR3 is 15 amino acids long.

Source: unsorted PBMCs, taken approximately 0.9 years before starting antiretroviral therapy. The origin of this receptor is a middle-aged man with HIV. The chain links TRBV7-8 to TRBJ2-3; D is perhaps TRBD1 (6 bases). CDR3 bases: TGTGCCAGCAGCTTAGATCCCGGACAGACAGATACGCAGTATTTT. It translates to CASSLDPGQTDTQYF. The full variable domain, with the rest looked up from reference TRBV7-8 and TRBJ2-3, is GAGVSQSPRYKVAKRGQDVALRCDPISGHVSLFWYQQALGQGPEFLTYFQNEAQLDKSGLPSDRFFAERPEGSVSTLKIQRTQQEDSAVYLCASSLDPGQTDTQYFGPGTRLTVL.